This TCR beta chain is drawn from a study of cytomegalovirus exposure and HLA in healthy donors. Study-wide background: The approximately 720 first-cohort repertoires and the 95 to 150 validation repertoires shared the same platform, a later analysis reported. Study-wide findings and caveats: Overall, about 160 TCR beta chains were annotated as cytomegalovirus-associated. The dataset shows that most TCR sequences were rare, while some public TCRs occurred in many donors.

Only in-frame clones appear in the TCRdb table, and some are missing; sequencing was by immunoSEQ multiplex PCR. The sample lists some 61,000 clones, approximately 96% occurring once. Comment on this clone: Its antigen is unknown.

With 6 bases clipped from V and 5 bases from J, the junction kept 4 bases outside the gene matches. CDR1 is MNHNS and CDR2 is SASEGT in the germline V gene. The CDR3 length is 12 residues. The validation cohort, a group of 90 to 150 subjects, included the donors and was separate from the roughly 670-subject first cohort. Sequencing was done on a sample of PBMCs. The gene calls are TRBV6-1 and TRBJ2-7; 7 bases map to TRBD1. The sequence derives from a young woman in good health and CMV-seropositive. CDR3 sequence (DNA): TGTGCCAGCAGCCGACAGGGCCACGAGCAGTACTTC. Amino acid sequence: CASSRQGHEQYF.